Below are 18 T cell receptor beta chains sequenced from a single sample in a study of blood T cell repertoires in COVID-19. Profiling relied on immunoSEQ multiplex PCR, and the TCRdb table lists in-frame clones only, not all of them. The sample includes 30,000 to 40,000 clones, about two thirds of them seen just once. The sequencing sample was made of peripheral blood. The receptors were gathered from a man between 65 and 85 years old with COVID-19, enrolled during active disease.

The chain carries TRBV5-1 and TRBJ1-2; D is possibly TRBD1 (6 bases). Between the trimmed V and J ends, which lost 0 bases and 4 bases, there was a span of 10 bases. The CDR3 runs to 14 residues. Germline loops: CDR1 SGHRS, CDR2 YFSETQ. The CDR3 here is CASSLDLRGYGYTF. As DNA, the CDR3 is TGCGCCAGCAGCTTGGATCTCAGGGGCTATGGCTACACCTTC.

In this sample, this clone turned up a few times. The chain carries TRBV7-8 and TRBJ1-2, with unresolved D. The CDR3 loop spans 13 amino acids. The V and J ends lost 1 base and 8 bases respectively, with 11 bases between them. Germline values: CDR1 SGHVS, CDR2 FQNEAQ. Here the CDR3 DNA reads TGTGCCAGCAGCTTAGATCTGGGGAGCGGCTACACCTTC. It translates to CASSLDLGSGYTF. Drawing the rest from reference TRBV7-8 and TRBJ1-2, the complete variable domain is GAGVSQSPRYKVAKRGQDVALRCDPISGHVSLFWYQQALGQGPEFLTYFQNEAQLDKSGLPSDRFFAERPEGSVSTLKIQRTQQEDSAVYLCASSLDLGSGYTFGSGTRLTVV.

The J gene is TRBJ1-1, the V gene TRBV5-6; 7 bases line up with TRBD1. This CDR3 contains 15 residues. Looked up from germline, CDR1 is SGHDT and CDR2 is YYEEEE. With V trimmed by 4 bases and J by 2 bases, 8 bases remained unmatched. The CDR3 is CASSLGTAINTEAFF. CDR3 nucleotide sequence: TGTGCCAGCAGCCTCGGGACAGCTATTAACACTGAAGCTTTCTTT.

The chain uses TRBV6-5 and TRBJ1-5; tentative D call: TRBD1 (6 bases). Trimming removed 7 bases at V and 0 bases at J, with 10 bases between. Germline V gives CDR1 MNHEY, CDR2 SVGAGI. The CDR3 covers 14 residues. CDR3 loop: CASTPGHSNQPQHF. The DNA of the CDR3 is TGTGCCAGCACCCCGGGACATAGCAATCAGCCCCAGCATTTT.

V is TRBV27 and J is TRBJ1-1, with D tentatively TRBD1 (5 bases). Germline V gene lookup returns CDR1 MNHEY and CDR2 SMNVEV (reference sequence). The CDR3 loop spans 13 amino acids. Trimming pared 5 bases from V and 1 base from J, leaving 8 bases between. For the CDR3, the DNA is TGTGCCAGCAGTGACAGAGAGAACACTGAAGCTTTCTTT. The encoded protein is CASSDRENTEAFF.

The rearrangement uses TRBV2 and TRBJ1-5; D may be TRBD1 (5 bases). The CDR3 covers 16 residues. Germline values: CDR1 SNHLY, CDR2 FYNNEI. Trimming took off 6 bases at V and 0 bases at J, with 15 bases between the two ends. CDR3 residues: CASSEIQGFSNQPQHF. The CDR3 coding sequence is TGTGCCAGCAGCGAAATTCAGGGTTTTAGCAATCAGCCCCAGCATTTT.

Regarding this clone: One junction end disagrees with the germline gene, perhaps due to a read error. The CDR3 spells CAISETGGIYGYTF. In nucleotides, the CDR3 is TGTGCCATTAGTGAGACAGGGGGCATTTATGGCTACACCTTC. The chain has TRBV19 and TRBJ1-2; TRBD1 matches at 10 bases. The CDR3 has 14 amino acids. CDR1 is LNHDA, CDR2 SQIVND, per germline (reference sequence).

The chain couples TRBV2 to TRBJ1-6; 8 nucleotides align to TRBD1. The V gene end was trimmed by 7 bases and the J gene end by 6 bases; junction bases not matched to a gene: 17. The V gene's germline CDR1 is SNHLY and CDR2 FYNNEI. CDR3 size: 18 residues. CDR3 residues: CASISGTGAFGSNSPLHF. DNA of the CDR3: TGTGCCAGCATCTCCGGGACAGGAGCTTTCGGGAGTAATTCACCCCTCCACTTT.

This chain connects TRBV3-1 (or the pseudogene TRBV3-2) to TRBJ2-3; D perhaps matches TRBD1 (5 bases). The CDR3 is 14 residues long. CDR1 is LGHDT, CDR2 YNNKEL, per germline (reference sequence). The germline V and J ends were trimmed by 4 bases and 4 bases, with 12 bases remaining between them. The CDR3 DNA reads as TGTGCCAGCAGCCTTTCGGAAGGGGCAGATACGCAGTATTTT. It specifies CASSLSEGADTQYF.

This rearrangement joins TRBV6-4 to TRBJ2-3; tentative D call: TRBD2 (6 bases). CDR3 size: 13 residues. Trimming took off 2 bases at V and 8 bases at J, with 11 bases between the two ends. Germline CDR1 and CDR2: MRHNA and SNTAGT. The CDR3 region is CASSDGVGGTQYF. The CDR3 nucleotides are TGTGCCAGCAGTGACGGGGTGGGAGGTACGCAGTATTTT.

This chain uses TRBV6-1 with TRBJ2-5; no firm D call. This CDR3 spans 11 amino acids. V lost 2 bases and J 7 bases, leaving 5 bases between the germline ends. Germline CDR1 MNHNS, CDR2 SASEGT. CDR3 residues: CASSEFGTQYF. In nucleotides, the CDR3 is TGTGCCAGCAGTGAATTCGGGACCCAGTACTTC.

The V call is TRBV7-9, the J call TRBJ2-7; 7 bases agree with TRBD1. There are 12 residues in the CDR3. With 5 bases clipped from V and 5 bases from J, the junction kept 3 bases outside the gene matches. Germline loops: CDR1 SEHNR, CDR2 FQNEAQ (reference sequence). CDR3 in DNA: TGTGCCAGCAGCCCTCAGGGGGACGAGCAGTACTTC. It is translated as CASSPQGDEQYF.

The chain has TRBV5-1 and TRBJ2-7, with a weak D call TRBD1 (6 bases). Germline CDR1 and CDR2: SGHRS and YFSETQ. CDR3 length: 14 amino acids. V gave up 4 bases and J gave up 3 bases, with 14 bases separating them. In nucleotides, the CDR3 is TGCGCCAGCAGCCAAGTGGGACAAAACTACGAGCAGTACTTC. It specifies CASSQVGQNYEQYF.

Only a few counts were recorded for this clone. CDR3 coding DNA: TGTGCCAGTAGTATGGGACTAGCGCATAGCACAGATACGCAGTATTTT. Amino acid sequence: CASSMGLAHSTDTQYF. V gene TRBV19 combines with J gene TRBJ2-3; the match to TRBD2 covers 10 bases. The CDR3 is 16 amino acids. Germline CDR1 reads LNHDA; CDR2 reads SQIVND (reference sequence). The V gene end was trimmed by 3 bases and the J gene end by 0 bases; junction bases not matched to a gene: 3.

V and J are TRBV7-2 and TRBJ2-1; D is unresolved. Germline-derived CDR1 and CDR2 are SGHTA and FQGNSA. V lost 3 bases, J lost 5 bases, and 8 bases lay in between. The CDR3 sequence is 13 residues long. CDR3 sequence: CASSFNRDNEQFF. The CDR3 DNA sequence: TGTGCCAGCAGCTTCAACAGAGACAATGAGCAGTTCTTC.

The V and J genes are TRBV7-2 and TRBJ2-7, with D hard to call. The CDR3 is 11 residues long. CDR1 and CDR2 from the germline V gene are SGHTA and FQGNSA. Trimming took 3 bases from V and 3 from J, leaving 3 bases between them. This CDR3 is CASSLRYEQYF. The CDR3 DNA is TGTGCCAGCAGCTTGCGCTACGAGCAGTACTTC.

The chain recombines TRBV4-1 with TRBJ2-7; 8 positions match TRBD1. V dropped 3 bases and J dropped 4; count of bases not matched to a gene: 8. This CDR3 has 15 amino acids. Looked up from germline, CDR1 is MGHRA and CDR2 is YSYEKL. Written as DNA, the CDR3 is TGCGCCAGCAGCCAGTGGACAGGGAGTGTGTACGAGCAGTACTTC. It specifies CASSQWTGSVYEQYF.

This clone has a handful of counts. CDR3 nucleotides: TGTGCCAGCAGCTTGGCCGGGACAGGGAACACTGAAGCTTTCTTT. Its protein is CASSLAGTGNTEAFF. The gene calls are TRBV5-4 and TRBJ1-1; TRBD1 matches 8 bases. This CDR3 comprises 15 residues. Looked up from germline, CDR1 is SGHNT and CDR2 is YYREEE (reference sequence). V dropped 0 bases and J dropped 1; count of bases not matched to a gene: 2.